Sequencing of this T cell receptor beta chain was carried out in a study of T cells in Graves' hyperthyroidism and ophthalmopathy. CDR3 size: 13 residues. The V end was cut by 3 bases, the J end by 8 bases, with 11 bases between. From germline, CDR1 is SGHTA and CDR2 FQGNSA. Clinical symptoms, serum thyroxine, TRAb, thyroid ultrasound and orbital computed tomography established diagnosis. What was amplified from RNA transcripts were TCR beta CDR3 regions. First-round RT-PCR targeting the TCR CDR3 was performed with the HTBI primer set. One entry per CDR3 protein results from TCRdb running MiXCR on the multiplex PCR reads. The sample lists some 300,000 distinct CDR3 sequences, approximately 12% seen once, with roughly 8% in the top ten. This clonotype occurred many times.

V is TRBV7-2 and J is TRBJ2-4, with D perhaps TRBD2 (6 bases). This TCR was sampled from a woman in her 30s with Graves' hyperthyroidism that later progressed to Graves' ophthalmopathy. The specimen was blood. The CDR3 here is CASSFQLADIQYF. DNA of the CDR3: TGTGCCAGCAGCTTTCAACTAGCTGACATTCAGTACTTC. Supplemented by reference TRBV7-2 and TRBJ2-4, the full variable domain reads GAGVSQSPSNKVTEKGKDVELRCDPISGHTALYWYRQSLGQGLEFLIYFQGNSAPDKSGLPSDRFSAERTGGSVSTLTIQRTQQEDSAVYLCASSFQLADIQYFGAGTRLSVL.